Listed below are T cell receptor beta chains from one sample, sequenced in a study of cytomegalovirus exposure and HLA in healthy donors. Some clones are missing from TCRdb's copy, which holds only in-frame ones; the method was immunoSEQ multiplex PCR. The sample yields 85,000 to 100,000 clones, around nine tenths seen once. Sequenced material: PBMCs. The receptors shown here come from a man under 40 in good health and CMV-seropositive. Both conserved end residues are part of each CDR3. The D gene is left open where the match is weak. Only part of the rows carry a size: once, few, many, or a class if the clone is expanded.

D gene | J gene | V gene | clone size | CDR3 DNA | CDR3 protein
- | TRBJ2-7 | TRBV30 | - | TGTGCCTGGAACGGGAGAGGGCAACACTACGAGCAGTACTTC | CAWNGRGQHYEQYF
- | TRBJ2-6 | TRBV9 | - | TGTGCCAGCAGCCCTAGAAGCTCTGGGGCCAACGTCCTGACTTTC | CASSPRSSGANVLTF
TRBD2 | TRBJ2-7 | TRBV7-6 | - | TGTGCCAGCAGCTTAGGCCCGGGAGGGAACTCCTACGAGCAGTACTTC | CASSLGPGGNSYEQYF
- | TRBJ1-2 | TRBV19 | once | TGTGCCAGTAGTATAGGGGCTTCAGGTGGCTACACCTTC | CASSIGASGGYTF
TRBD1 | TRBJ1-2 | TRBV6-1 | - | TGTGCCAGCGAACCGGGACAGGACAGATACTATGGCTACACCTTC | CASEPGQDRYYGYTF
TRBD1 | TRBJ1-1 | TRBV15 | - | TGTGCCACCAGCAGAGCGGGACAGGTCCCTGAAGCTTTCTTT | CATSRAGQVPEAFF
- | TRBJ2-5 | TRBV5-4 | - | TGTGCCAGCAGCTTTCAAGACTTAGAGACCCAGTACTTC | CASSFQDLETQYF
TRBD2 | TRBJ2-5 | TRBV5-1 | - | TGCGCCAGCAGCTTGGGGGGACTAGCGGGAGTCGGCGAGACCCAGTACTTC | CASSLGGLAGVGETQYF
- | TRBJ2-2 | TRBV18 | - | TGTGCCAGCTTCCGCGACCAGGAATACACCGGGGAGCTGTTTTTT | CASFRDQEYTGELFF
- | TRBJ2-2 | TRBV11-2 | few | TGTGCCAGCAGCCACTACACCGGGGAGCTGTTTTTT | CASSHYTGELFF
- | TRBJ1-5 | TRBV6-1 | - | TGTGCCAGCAGTGAAGCTAGTGGGAGTCAGCCCCAGCATTTT | CASSEASGSQPQHF
- | TRBJ2-7 | TRBV7-8 | - | TGTGCCAGCAGCTTAGCGCCAGGGGAAGCCTACGAGCAGTACTTC | CASSLAPGEAYEQYF
TRBD1 | TRBJ1-2 | TRBV28 | once | TGTGCCGCCGGGGTGACAGGGATCCACTATGGCTACACCTTC | CAAGVTGIHYGYTF
- | TRBJ2-1 | TRBV19 | - | TGTGCCAGTAGTATAGGAGGGCTGGTTCACAATGAGCAGTTCTTC | CASSIGGLVHNEQFF
- | TRBJ2-1 | TRBV4-1 | - | TGCGCCAGCAGCCAAGCGGTTGAGGTTGGCGGGGAGCAGTTCTTC | CASSQAVEVGGEQFF
- | TRBJ2-1 | TRBV2 | - | TGTGCCAGCAGTGAAGGCGACAATGAGCAGTTCTTC | CASSEGDNEQFF
TRBD2 | TRBJ2-3 | TRBV5-1 | few | TGCGCCAGCAGCTTGGGACTAGCGGGAGTAGCACCCTCTAGCACAGATACGCAGTATTTT | CASSLGLAGVAPSSTDTQYF
TRBD1 | TRBJ1-3 | TRBV5-1 | - | TGCGCCAGCAGCCGAACAGGGGGCTGGGACACCATATATTTT | CASSRTGGWDTIYF